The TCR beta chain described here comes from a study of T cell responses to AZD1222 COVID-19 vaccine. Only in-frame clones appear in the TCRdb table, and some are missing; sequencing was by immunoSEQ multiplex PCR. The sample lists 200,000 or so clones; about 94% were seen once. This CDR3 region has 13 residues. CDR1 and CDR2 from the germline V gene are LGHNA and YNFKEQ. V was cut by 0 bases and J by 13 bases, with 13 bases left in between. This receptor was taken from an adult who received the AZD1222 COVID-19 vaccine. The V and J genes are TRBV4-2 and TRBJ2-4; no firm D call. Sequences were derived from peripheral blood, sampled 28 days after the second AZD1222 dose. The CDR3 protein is CASSQEQAGRQYF. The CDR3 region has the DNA TGTGCCAGCAGCCAAGAGCAGGCTGGCCGGCAGTACTTC.